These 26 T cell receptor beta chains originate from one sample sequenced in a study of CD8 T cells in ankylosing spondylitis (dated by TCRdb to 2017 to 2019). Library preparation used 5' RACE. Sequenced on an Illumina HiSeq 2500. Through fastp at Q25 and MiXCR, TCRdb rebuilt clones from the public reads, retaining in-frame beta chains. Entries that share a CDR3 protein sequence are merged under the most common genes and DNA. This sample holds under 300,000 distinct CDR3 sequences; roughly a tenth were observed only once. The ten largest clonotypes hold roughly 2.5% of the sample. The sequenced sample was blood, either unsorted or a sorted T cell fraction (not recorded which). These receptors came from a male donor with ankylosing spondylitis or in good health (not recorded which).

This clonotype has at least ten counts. CDR3 DNA: TGTGCCAGCAGCTTAACTCAGGGGATCGGGGTGAAGAATGAGCAGTTCTTC. It specifies CASSLTQGIGVKNEQFF. This chain links TRBV7-2 with TRBJ2-1; weak D call: TRBD1 (6 bases). From germline, CDR1 is SGHTA and CDR2 FQGNSA. Trimming removed 2 bases from V and 7 bases from J, with 21 bases in between. This CDR3 comprises 17 residues.

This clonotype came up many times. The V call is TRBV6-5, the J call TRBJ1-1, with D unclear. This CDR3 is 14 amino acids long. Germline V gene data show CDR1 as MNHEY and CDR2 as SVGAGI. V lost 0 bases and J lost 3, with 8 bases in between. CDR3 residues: CASSYSYGDTEAFF. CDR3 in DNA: TGTGCCAGCAGTTACTCATACGGGGACACTGAAGCTTTCTTT.

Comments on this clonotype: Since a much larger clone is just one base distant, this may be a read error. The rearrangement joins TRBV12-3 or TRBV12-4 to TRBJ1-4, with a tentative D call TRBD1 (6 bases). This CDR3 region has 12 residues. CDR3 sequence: CANSFTAGALFF. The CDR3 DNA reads TGTGCCAACAGTTTTACGGCAGGGGCCCTGTTTTTT.

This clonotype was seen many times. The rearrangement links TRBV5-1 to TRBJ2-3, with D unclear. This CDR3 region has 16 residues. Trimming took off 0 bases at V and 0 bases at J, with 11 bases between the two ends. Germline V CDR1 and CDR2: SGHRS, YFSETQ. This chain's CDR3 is CASSLGSLASTDTQYF. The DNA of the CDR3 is TGCGCCAGCAGCTTGGGTTCTTTAGCTAGCACAGATACGCAGTATTTT.

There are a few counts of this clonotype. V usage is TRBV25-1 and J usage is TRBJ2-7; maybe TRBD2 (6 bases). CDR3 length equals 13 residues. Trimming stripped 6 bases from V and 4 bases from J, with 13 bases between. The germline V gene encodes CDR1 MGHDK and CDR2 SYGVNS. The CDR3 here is CASRMGGGYEQYF. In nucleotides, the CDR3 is TGTGCCAGCAGGATGGGGGGAGGATACGAGCAGTACTTC.

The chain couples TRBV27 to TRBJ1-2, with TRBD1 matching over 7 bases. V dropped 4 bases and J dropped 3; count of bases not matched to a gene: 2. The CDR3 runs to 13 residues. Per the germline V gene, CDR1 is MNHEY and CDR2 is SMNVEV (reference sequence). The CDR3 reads CASSYGQDYGYTF. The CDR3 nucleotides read TGTGCCAGCAGTTATGGACAGGACTATGGCTACACCTTC.

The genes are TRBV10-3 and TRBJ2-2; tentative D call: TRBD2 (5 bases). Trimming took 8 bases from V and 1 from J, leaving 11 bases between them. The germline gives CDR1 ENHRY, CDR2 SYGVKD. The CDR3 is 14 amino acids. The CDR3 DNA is TGTGCCATCCGAACTAGACAGAACACCGGGGAGCTGTTTTTT. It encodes CAIRTRQNTGELFF.

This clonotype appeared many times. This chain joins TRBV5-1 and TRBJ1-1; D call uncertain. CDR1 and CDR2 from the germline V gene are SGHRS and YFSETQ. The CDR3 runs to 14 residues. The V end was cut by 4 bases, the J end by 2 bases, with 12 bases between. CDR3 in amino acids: CASSPHSPNTEAFF. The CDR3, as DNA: TGCGCCAGCAGCCCCCATTCCCCCAACACTGAAGCTTTCTTT.

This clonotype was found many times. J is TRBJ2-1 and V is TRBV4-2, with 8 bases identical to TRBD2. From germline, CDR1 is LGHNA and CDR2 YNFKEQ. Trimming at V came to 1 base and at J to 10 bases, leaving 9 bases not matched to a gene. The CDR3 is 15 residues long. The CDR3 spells CASSQGTSGRQEQFF. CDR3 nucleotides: TGTGCCAGCAGCCAAGGAACTAGCGGCCGACAAGAGCAGTTCTTC.

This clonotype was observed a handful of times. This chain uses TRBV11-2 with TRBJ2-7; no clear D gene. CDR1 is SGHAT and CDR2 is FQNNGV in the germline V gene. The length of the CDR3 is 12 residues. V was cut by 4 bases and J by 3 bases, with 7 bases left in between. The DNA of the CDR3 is TGTGCCAGCAGCTGGACGGGCTACGAGCAGTACTTC. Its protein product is CASSWTGYEQYF.

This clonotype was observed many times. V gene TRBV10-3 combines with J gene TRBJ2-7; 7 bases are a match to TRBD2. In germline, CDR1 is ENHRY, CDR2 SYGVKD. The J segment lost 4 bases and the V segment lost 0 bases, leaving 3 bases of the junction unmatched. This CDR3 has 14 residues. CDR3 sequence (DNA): TGTGCCATCAGTGAGTCGGGAGCGGGGTACGAGCAGTACTTC. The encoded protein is CAISESGAGYEQYF.

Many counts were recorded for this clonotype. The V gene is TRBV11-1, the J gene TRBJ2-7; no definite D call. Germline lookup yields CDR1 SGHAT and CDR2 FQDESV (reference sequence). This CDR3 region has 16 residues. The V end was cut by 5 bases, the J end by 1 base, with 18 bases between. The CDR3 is CASSPVDARGSYEQYF. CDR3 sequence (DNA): TGTGCCAGCAGCCCAGTCGACGCTCGAGGATCCTACGAGCAGTACTTC.

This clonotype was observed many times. The DNA of the CDR3 is TGTGCCACCAGTGCCTCGACAGGGGAATACGAGCAGTACTTC. Its protein product is CATSASTGEYEQYF. The genes are TRBV24-1 and TRBJ2-7; 8 bases line up with TRBD1. The CDR3 loop spans 14 amino acids. Germline CDR1 and CDR2: KGHDR and SFDVKD. Trimming cost V 5 bases and J 4 bases; bases outside gene matches: 6.

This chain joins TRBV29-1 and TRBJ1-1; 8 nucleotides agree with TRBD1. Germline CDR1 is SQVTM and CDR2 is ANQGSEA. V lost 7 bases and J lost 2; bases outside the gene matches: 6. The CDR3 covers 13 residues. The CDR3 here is CSAGDRQNTEAFF. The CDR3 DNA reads TGCAGCGCTGGGGACAGGCAAAACACTGAAGCTTTCTTT.

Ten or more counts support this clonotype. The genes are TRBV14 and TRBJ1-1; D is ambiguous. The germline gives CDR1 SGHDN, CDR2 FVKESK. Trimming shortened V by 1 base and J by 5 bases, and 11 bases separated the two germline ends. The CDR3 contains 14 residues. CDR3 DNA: TGTGCCAGCAGCCAAGTCGTGGGAAGTACTGAAGCTTTCTTT. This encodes CASSQVVGSTEAFF.

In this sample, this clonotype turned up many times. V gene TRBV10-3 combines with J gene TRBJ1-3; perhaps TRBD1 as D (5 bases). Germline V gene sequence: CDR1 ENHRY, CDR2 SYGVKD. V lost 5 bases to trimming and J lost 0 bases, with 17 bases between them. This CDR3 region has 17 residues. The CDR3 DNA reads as TGTGCCATCAGTCCCAATGATGGGGGAGCCTCTGGAAACACCATATATTTT. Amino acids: CAISPNDGGASGNTIYF.

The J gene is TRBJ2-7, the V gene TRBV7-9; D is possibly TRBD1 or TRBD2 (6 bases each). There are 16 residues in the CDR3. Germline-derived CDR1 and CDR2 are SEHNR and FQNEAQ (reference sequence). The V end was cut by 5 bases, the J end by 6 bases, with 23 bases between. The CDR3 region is CASSTSGGGRLGEQYF. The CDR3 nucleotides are TGTGCCAGCAGCACCAGCGGAGGGGGGCGGTTGGGCGAGCAGTACTTC. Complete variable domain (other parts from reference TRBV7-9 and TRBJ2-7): DTGVSQNPRHKITKRGQNVTFRCDPISEHNRLYWYRQTLGQGPEFLTYFQNEAQLEKSRLLSDRFSAERPKGSFSTLEIQRTEQGDSAMYLCASSTSGGGRLGEQYFGPGTRLTVT.

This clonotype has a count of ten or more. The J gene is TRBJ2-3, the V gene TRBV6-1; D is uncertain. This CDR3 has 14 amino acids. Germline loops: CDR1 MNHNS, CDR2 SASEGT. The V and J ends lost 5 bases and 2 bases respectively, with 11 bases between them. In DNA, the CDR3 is TGTGCCAGCAGTCAGCGAGACGACACAGATACGCAGTATTTT. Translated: CASSQRDDTDTQYF.

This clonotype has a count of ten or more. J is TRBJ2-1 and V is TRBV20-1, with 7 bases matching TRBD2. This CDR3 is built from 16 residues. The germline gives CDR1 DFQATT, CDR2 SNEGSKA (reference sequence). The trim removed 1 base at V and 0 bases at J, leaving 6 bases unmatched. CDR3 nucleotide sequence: TGCAGTGCTAGAGTGGGAGGGACTGACTCCTACAATGAGCAGTTCTTC. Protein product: CSARVGGTDSYNEQFF.

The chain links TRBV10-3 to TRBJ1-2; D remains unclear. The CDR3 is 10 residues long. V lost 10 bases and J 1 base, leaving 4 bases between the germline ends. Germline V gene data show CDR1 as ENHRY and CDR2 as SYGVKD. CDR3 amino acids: CASFNYGYTF. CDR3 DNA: TGTGCCAGCTTTAACTATGGCTACACCTTC.

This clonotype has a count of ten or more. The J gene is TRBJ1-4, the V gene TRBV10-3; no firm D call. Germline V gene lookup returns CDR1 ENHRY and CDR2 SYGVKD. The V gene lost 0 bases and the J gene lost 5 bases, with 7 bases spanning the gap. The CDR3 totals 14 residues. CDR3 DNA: TGTGCCATCAGTGAGTCGTCAGGCAATGAAAAACTGTTTTTT. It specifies CAISESSGNEKLFF.

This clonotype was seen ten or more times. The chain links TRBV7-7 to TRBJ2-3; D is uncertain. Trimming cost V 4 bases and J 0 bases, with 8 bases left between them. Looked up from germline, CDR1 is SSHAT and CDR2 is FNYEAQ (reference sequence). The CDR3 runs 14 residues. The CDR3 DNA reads TGTGCCAGCAGCTCCACCGCCAGCACAGATACGCAGTATTTT. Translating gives CASSSTASTDTQYF.

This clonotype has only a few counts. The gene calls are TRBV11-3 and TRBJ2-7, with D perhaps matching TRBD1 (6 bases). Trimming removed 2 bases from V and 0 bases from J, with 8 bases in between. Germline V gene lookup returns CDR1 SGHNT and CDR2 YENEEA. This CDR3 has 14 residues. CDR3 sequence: CASSLLGGSYEQYF. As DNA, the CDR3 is TGTGCCAGCAGCTTACTAGGGGGCTCCTACGAGCAGTACTTC.

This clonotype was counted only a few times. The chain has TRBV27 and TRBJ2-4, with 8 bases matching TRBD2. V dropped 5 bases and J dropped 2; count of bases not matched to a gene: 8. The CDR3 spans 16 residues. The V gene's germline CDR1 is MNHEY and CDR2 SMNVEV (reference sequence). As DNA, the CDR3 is TGTGCCAGCAGTGGGGGTAGCGGGATTACCAAAAACATTCAGTACTTC. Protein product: CASSGGSGITKNIQYF.

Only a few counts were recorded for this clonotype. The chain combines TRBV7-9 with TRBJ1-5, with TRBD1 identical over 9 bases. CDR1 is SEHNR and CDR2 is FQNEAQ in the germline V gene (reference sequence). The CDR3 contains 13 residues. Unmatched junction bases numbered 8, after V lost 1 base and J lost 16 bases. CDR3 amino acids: CASSLGDRDTRHF. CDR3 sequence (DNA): TGTGCCAGCAGCTTAGGGGACAGGGACACCCGACATTTT.

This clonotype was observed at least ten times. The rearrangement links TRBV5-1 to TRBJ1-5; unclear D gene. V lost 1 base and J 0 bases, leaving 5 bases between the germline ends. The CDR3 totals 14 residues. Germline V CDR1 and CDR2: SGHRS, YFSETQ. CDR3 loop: CASSLSGSNQPQHF. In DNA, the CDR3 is TGCGCCAGCAGCTTGTCGGGTAGCAATCAGCCCCAGCATTTT.